The TCR beta chain described here comes from a study of cytomegalovirus exposure and HLA in healthy donors. PCR was performed using 60 Vbeta and 13 Jbeta primers. Generated by immunoSEQ multiplex PCR, the TCRdb table keeps only in-frame clones and is missing some. The data show about 140,000 clones, 80% seen once. A word on this clone: As yet, its antigen is unknown.

Study-wide results and caveats: In a later analysis, CMV-associated beta chains were mostly HLA-associated, it appeared.

Deletions cut 1 base from V and 0 bases from J, with 15 bases between. CDR3 length: 18 residues. The germline CDR1 and CDR2 sequences are KGHSH and LQKENI. This clonotype originated in a young man in good health and CMV-seronegative. The specimen sequenced was PBMCs. This sequence joins TRBV18 and TRBJ1-4; D remains ambiguous. The CDR3 DNA follows: TGTGCCAGCTCACCACGTGGTATACAATATTCAACTAATGAAAAACTGTTTTTT. Translation gives CASSPRGIQYSTNEKLFF.